The present T cell receptor (beta chain) was sequenced within a study of blood T cell repertoires in COVID-19 (dated by TCRdb to about 2020). As for the study more broadly: Samples from collaborators originated in the United States, Italy and Spain and spanned both the acute and convalescent phases of COVID-19. The prospective study material was composed of cDNA or gDNA derived from T cells, B-cell-depleted T cells, or PBMCs. Deeply sampled blood TCRbeta repertoires from subjects exposed to, actively infected with, or recovered from COVID-19 were included in the dataset. The repertoires were made available in a free public database intended to serve as a resource for research on the immune response to SARS-CoV-2. Samples were obtained from the ongoing ImmuneRACE study (first 160 participants) and from 1,254 subjects provided by 6 global collaborators. A de-identified subject ID, COVID-19 status, age in years and sex were almost always included in the sample metadata. Where available, HLA class I and class II types were obtained from metadata supplied by the sample provider rather than from assay-based typing. Broader findings and caveats from the paper: The quantity of clinical and demographic metadata differed by source and by participant and was supplied without curation.

Collaborating institutions collected whole blood in K2EDTA tubes following their own protocols. For TCRbeta analysis, collaborator samples were shipped as frozen whole blood, as isolated PBMCs, or as DNA extracted from either sample type. CDR1 and CDR2, looked up from the germline V gene, are SGHTS and YDEGEE. Its CDR3 holds 15 amino acids, cysteine through phenylalanine. Only CDR3 DNA is held: 45 bases, read in frame from base 1. Trimming takes 1 base from V and 5 bases from J, and the germline ends sit 12 bases apart. With regard to this clone: The clone's antigen remains unknown. No base quality values were provided; no much bigger clone lies one nucleotide off.

TCRbeta CDR3 regions were amplified from genomic DNA using the immunoSEQ Assay, a bias-controlled multiplex PCR. In the original analysis: The number of nucleated cells in each sample was estimated by amplification of reference gene primers within the assay. Sequence reads were collapsed and filtered to measure the absolute abundance of every unique TCRbeta CDR3 rearrangement. For each sample, productive Simpson clonality was calculated as the square root of Simpson's diversity index across productive rearrangements. In TCRdb, the immuneACCESS table is reduced to in-frame sequences with V and J assigned. These tables do not hold every clone; where another copy was compared, an unresolved V gene accounts for under half, and the others remain unexplained. D and trimming were read from the DNA, whereas the V and J calls and clone size are those reported in that table. Recorded for this sample are over 80,000 clones; about 88% of them occurred a single time. Around 3% of the sample is in the top ten clones.

This TCR derives from a woman of 80 years or more with acute or convalescent COVID-19. Material: peripheral blood. The chain is encoded by TRBV5-8 joined to TRBJ1-4; a tentative D match to TRBD1 spans 5 bases. In nucleotides, the sequence is TGTGCCAGCAGCTTGTCTGGCAGGGTGAATGAAAAACTGTTTTTT. It encodes CASSLSGRVNEKLFF.